The T cell receptor (beta chain) described here comes from a study of early T cells in non-severe SARS-CoV-2 infection. The V end lost 6 bases, the J end lost 1 base, and 14 bases lay between the germline ends. The germline CDR1 and CDR2 sequences are MNHGY and SAAAGT. The CDR3 loop spans 15 amino acids. TCRdb analysed the 5' RACE reads with MiXCR anew, one entry per CDR3 protein. The sample consists of about 59,000 distinct CDR3 sequences, 9.5% to 14% of them appearing once. This clonotype came up a few times. The sequence was obtained from an adult who was a healthcare worker with PCR-confirmed SARS-CoV-2 infection or an uninfected control (not recorded which). The rearrangement links TRBV6-8 to TRBJ2-3; a weak D match, TRBD2 (6 bases). Sequences were obtained from whole blood. The CDR3 loop reads CASRTRDSRTDTQYF. CDR3 bases: TGTGCCAGCAGAACCCGGGACTCCCGCACAGATACGCAGTATTTT.